A single sample is the source of the 14 T cell receptor beta chains below, sequenced in a study of cytotoxic CD8 clonotypes in ibrutinib-treated CLL. Clones were sequenced by immunoSEQ multiplex PCR, and TCRdb holds only the in-frame ones, with some missing. The sample holds approximately 300,000 clones, roughly 85% seen once. Source: PBMCs, taken before ibrutinib treatment. The receptors were sampled from a human donor with chronic lymphocytic leukemia.

This clone was counted a single time. V usage is TRBV6-5 and J usage is TRBJ2-1; D gene ambiguous. CDR1 and CDR2 from the germline V gene are MNHEY and SVGAGI. CDR3 length equals 14 residues. The V and J ends lost 0 bases and 8 bases respectively, with 11 bases between them. CDR3 in amino acids: CASSYSAASHEQFF. CDR3 nucleotides: TGTGCCAGCAGTTACTCCGCGGCTAGTCATGAGCAGTTCTTC.

The rearrangement links TRBV2 to TRBJ2-5; 9 bases align to TRBD2. Trimming cost V 1 base and J 5 bases; bases outside gene matches: 8. Germline V lookup: CDR1 SNHLY, CDR2 FYNNEI. The CDR3 spans 16 residues. The CDR3 is CASSEVGVAGVETQYF. The DNA of the CDR3 is TGTGCCAGCAGTGAAGTGGGAGTAGCGGGAGTGGAGACCCAGTACTTC.

This clone turned up a few times. The chain has TRBV25-1 and TRBJ1-1; tentative D call: TRBD1 (5 bases). The germline V gene has CDR1 MGHDK and CDR2 SYGVNS. This CDR3 is 14 amino acids long. The V and J ends lost 2 bases and 11 bases respectively, with 18 bases between them. CDR3 in DNA: TGTGCCAGCAGTGAAAACGCTGGGGCGGTTGTGGCTTTCTTT. It encodes CASSENAGAVVAFF.

CDR3 nucleotide sequence: TGTGCCTGCCAGGGAGTCACTCGTGAGCCCCAGTACTTC. Residues: CACQGVTREPQYF. This sequence joins TRBV30 and TRBJ2-5; D may correspond to TRBD1 or TRBD2 (5 bases each). V was shortened by 6 bases and J by 9 bases, with 20 bases between the two germline ends. Looked up from germline, CDR1 is GTSNPN and CDR2 is SVGIG (reference sequence). There are 13 residues in the CDR3. Complete variable domain (other parts from reference TRBV30 and TRBJ2-5): SQTIHQWPATLVQPVGSPLSLECTVEGTSNPNLYWYRQAAGRGLQLLFYSVGIGQISSEVPQNLSASRPQDRQFILSSKKLLLSDSGFYLCACQGVTREPQYFGPGTRLLVL.

V usage is TRBV7-2 and J usage is TRBJ2-1; 8 bases are shared with TRBD2. The CDR3 runs 16 residues. Per the germline V gene, CDR1 is SGHTA and CDR2 is FQGNSA. Germline trimming cut 2 bases from V and 4 bases from J; bases unmatched to any gene: 7. The CDR3 region has the DNA TGTGCCAGCAGCTTATTGACGGGAGGGGTGTACAATGAGCAGTTCTTC. It codes for CASSLLTGGVYNEQFF.

This clone was observed a few times. The chain employs TRBV7-6 and TRBJ2-7; D might be TRBD1 (6 bases). CDR1 is SGHVS and CDR2 is FNYEAQ in the germline V gene. Between the trimmed V and J ends, which lost 0 bases and 3 bases, there was a span of 9 bases. There are 14 residues in the CDR3. CDR3 in DNA: TGTGCCAGCAGCTTAGCAGCAGGGGACTACGAGCAGTACTTC. Encoded protein: CASSLAAGDYEQYF.

CDR3 loop: CASSVGPQTYEQYF. CDR3 sequence (DNA): TGCGCCAGCAGCGTGGGACCTCAAACCTACGAGCAGTACTTC. This sequence joins TRBV5-1 and TRBJ2-7, with D perhaps matching TRBD1 or TRBD2 (5 bases each). Germline V CDR1 and CDR2: SGHRS, YFSETQ. This CDR3 spans 14 amino acids. Trimming took off 4 bases at V and 2 bases at J, with 13 bases between the two ends. Filled out from reference TRBV5-1 and TRBJ2-7, the complete variable domain reads KAGVTQTPRYLIKTRGQQVTLSCSPISGHRSVSWYQQTPGQGLQFLFEYFSETQRNKGNFPGRFSGRQFSNSRSEMNVSTLELGDSALYLCASSVGPQTYEQYFGPGTRLTVT.

This clone has just a few counts. This chain connects TRBV11-2 to TRBJ2-7; D uncertain. CDR3 length equals 12 residues. Trimming pared 3 bases from V and 2 bases from J, leaving 5 bases between. Per the germline V gene, CDR1 is SGHAT and CDR2 is FQNNGV. The CDR3 nucleotides are TGTGCCAGCAGCTTTCGCCCCTACGAGCAGTACTTC. It specifies CASSFRPYEQYF.

This clone occurred a few times. The V call is TRBV5-1, the J call TRBJ2-7; possibly TRBD1 for D (5 bases). Trimming cost V 0 bases and J 3 bases, with 13 bases left between them. CDR3 length equals 15 residues. Germline assignment: CDR1 SGHRS and CDR2 YFSETQ. The CDR3 is CASSLAQPTGYEQYF. CDR3 nucleotide sequence: TGCGCCAGCAGCTTGGCCCAGCCAACAGGCTACGAGCAGTACTTC.

The chain is built from TRBV4-3 and TRBJ1-2, with 8 positions matching TRBD1. Germline V CDR1 and CDR2: LGHNA, YSLEER. The CDR3 covers 17 residues. The J segment lost 6 bases and the V segment lost 4 bases, leaving 16 bases of the junction unmatched. The CDR3: CASSLKRQGAHSHGYTF. The CDR3 bases are TGCGCCAGCAGCCTAAAGCGCCAGGGGGCGCATTCCCATGGCTACACCTTC.

The CDR3 nucleotides are TGTGCCAGCAGGGACACGGGCTTGTGGACCCAGTACTTC. Translation: CASRDTGLWTQYF. The rearrangement joins TRBV25-1 to TRBJ2-5, with D perhaps matching TRBD1 (5 bases). Germline V CDR1 and CDR2: MGHDK, SYGVNS. V shed 6 bases and J shed 7 bases, with 15 bases lying between them. The CDR3 has 13 amino acids.

This clone was found once. The chain combines TRBV29-1 with TRBJ2-7; 7 bases are shared with TRBD1. In germline, CDR1 is SQVTM, CDR2 ANQGSEA. V gave up 4 bases and J gave up 0 bases; unmatched junction bases: 6. This CDR3 has 14 amino acids. DNA for the CDR3: TGCAGCGTTGTATTAGGGGACAGCTCCTACGAGCAGTACTTC. Translated, it gives CSVVLGDSSYEQYF.

The rearrangement uses TRBV4-1 and TRBJ2-7; D tentatively fits TRBD1 or TRBD2 (5 bases each). This CDR3 is built from 17 residues. In germline, CDR1 is MGHRA, CDR2 YSYEKL. Trimming took off 4 bases at V and 3 bases at J, with 22 bases between the two ends. The CDR3 protein is CASSPSGRAVGDYEQYF. CDR3 coding DNA: TGCGCCAGCAGCCCCTCGGGTCGAGCGGTAGGGGACTACGAGCAGTACTTC.

This rearrangement joins TRBV4-3 to TRBJ2-7; 7 bases line up with TRBD2. CDR3 length: 19 amino acids. The V gene end was trimmed by 0 bases and the J gene end by 6 bases; junction bases not matched to a gene: 20. Per the germline V gene, CDR1 is LGHNA and CDR2 is YSLEER. Here the CDR3 DNA reads TGCGCCAGCAGCCAAGACCTGGACCGCGGGAGCCTCAACGGACTCGAGCAGTACTTC. It codes for CASSQDLDRGSLNGLEQYF.